This T cell receptor (beta chain) was recovered during a study of T-cell reconstitution after alpha-beta-depleted transplantation in children. The CDR3 length is 15 residues. The V segment lost 3 bases and the J segment 5 bases; nucleotides outside the gene matches: 10. Germline assignment: CDR1 DFQATT and CDR2 SNEGSKA (reference sequence). This clonotype was detected a few times. Unique molecular identifiers were used in preparing the TCRbeta library. TCRdb re-derived calls from the PCR reads in MiXCR, one entry per CDR3 protein. The sample carries a few hundred thousand distinct CDR3 sequences, around 17% recorded once.

The clonotype originates from a human donor who donated a stem cell graft to a child with acute lymphoblastic leukemia. Specimen: PBMCs from the stem cell graft donor, collected from the stem cell graft. J is TRBJ2-1 and V is TRBV20-1; 7 nucleotides line up with TRBD2. DNA for the CDR3: TGCAGTGCTAGGGGAGCGGGAAATGGAAACAATGAGCAGTTCTTC. It specifies CSARGAGNGNNEQFF.